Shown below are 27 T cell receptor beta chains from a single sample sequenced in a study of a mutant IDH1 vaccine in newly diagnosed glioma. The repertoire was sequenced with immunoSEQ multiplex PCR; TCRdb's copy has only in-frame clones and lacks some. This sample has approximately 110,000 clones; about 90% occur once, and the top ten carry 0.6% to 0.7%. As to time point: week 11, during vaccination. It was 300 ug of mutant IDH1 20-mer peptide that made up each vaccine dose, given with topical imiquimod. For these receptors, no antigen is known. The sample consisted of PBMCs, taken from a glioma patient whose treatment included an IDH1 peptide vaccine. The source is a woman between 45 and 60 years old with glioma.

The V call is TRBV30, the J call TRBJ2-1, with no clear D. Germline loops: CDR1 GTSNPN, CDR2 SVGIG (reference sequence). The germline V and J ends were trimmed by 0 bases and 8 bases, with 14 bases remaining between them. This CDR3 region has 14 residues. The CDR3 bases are TGTGCCTGGAGTGTAAATGTAGGGCTGGATGAGCAGTTCTTC. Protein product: CAWSVNVGLDEQFF.

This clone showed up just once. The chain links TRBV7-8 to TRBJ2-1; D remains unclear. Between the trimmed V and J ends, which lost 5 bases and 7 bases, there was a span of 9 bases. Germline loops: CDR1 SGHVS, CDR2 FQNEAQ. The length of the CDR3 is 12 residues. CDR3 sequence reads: CASSPESNEQFF. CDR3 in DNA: TGTGCCAGCAGCCCGGAAAGTAATGAGCAGTTCTTC.

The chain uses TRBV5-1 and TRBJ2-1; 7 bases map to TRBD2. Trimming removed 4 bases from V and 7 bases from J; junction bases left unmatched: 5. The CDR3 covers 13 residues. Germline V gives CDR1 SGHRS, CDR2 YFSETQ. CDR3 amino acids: CASSHQRENEQFF. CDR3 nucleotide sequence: TGCGCCAGCAGCCATCAGCGGGAAAATGAGCAGTTCTTC. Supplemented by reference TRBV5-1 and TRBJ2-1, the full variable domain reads KAGVTQTPRYLIKTRGQQVTLSCSPISGHRSVSWYQQTPGQGLQFLFEYFSETQRNKGNFPGRFSGRQFSNSRSEMNVSTLELGDSALYLCASSHQRENEQFFGPGTRLTVL.

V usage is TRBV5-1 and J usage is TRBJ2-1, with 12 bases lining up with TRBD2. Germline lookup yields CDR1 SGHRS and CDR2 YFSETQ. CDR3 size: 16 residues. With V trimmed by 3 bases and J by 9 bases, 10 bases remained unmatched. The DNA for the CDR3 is TGCGCCAGCAGCTACGCCGGGACTAGCGGGTCTAGTGAGCAGTTCTTC. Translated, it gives CASSYAGTSGSSEQFF.

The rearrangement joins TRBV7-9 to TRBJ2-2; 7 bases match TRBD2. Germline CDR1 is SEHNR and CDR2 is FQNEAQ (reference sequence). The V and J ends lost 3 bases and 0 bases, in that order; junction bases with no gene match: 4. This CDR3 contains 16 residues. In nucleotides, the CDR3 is TGTGCCAGCAGCTTCGGCGGGAGCCCGAACACCGGGGAGCTGTTTTTT. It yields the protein CASSFGGSPNTGELFF.

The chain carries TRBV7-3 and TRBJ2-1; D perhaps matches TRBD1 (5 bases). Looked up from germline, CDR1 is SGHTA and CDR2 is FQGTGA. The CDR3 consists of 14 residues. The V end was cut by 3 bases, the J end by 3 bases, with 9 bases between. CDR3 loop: CASSFDRNYNEQFF. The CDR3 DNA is TGTGCCAGCAGCTTTGACAGAAACTACAATGAGCAGTTCTTC.

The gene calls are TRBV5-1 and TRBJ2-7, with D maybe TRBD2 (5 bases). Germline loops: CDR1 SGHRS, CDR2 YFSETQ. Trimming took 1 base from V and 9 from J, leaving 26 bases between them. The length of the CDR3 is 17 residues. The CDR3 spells CASSLMGFEAGLSGQYF. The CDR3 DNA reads TGCGCCAGCAGCTTGATGGGATTTGAGGCGGGTCTCTCTGGGCAGTACTTC.

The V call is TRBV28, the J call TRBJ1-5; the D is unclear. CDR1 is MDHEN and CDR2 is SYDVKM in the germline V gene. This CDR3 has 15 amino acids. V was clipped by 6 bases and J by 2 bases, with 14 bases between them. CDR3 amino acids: CASSRYAGGNQPQHF. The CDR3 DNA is TGTGCCAGCAGCCGATACGCAGGAGGCAATCAGCCCCAGCATTTT.

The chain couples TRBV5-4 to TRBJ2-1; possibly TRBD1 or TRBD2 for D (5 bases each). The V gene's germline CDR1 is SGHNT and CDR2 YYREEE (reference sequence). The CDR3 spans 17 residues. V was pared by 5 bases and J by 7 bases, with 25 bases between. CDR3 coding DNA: TGTGCCAGCAGTTCATCGACGACGGGGTCTGGACATAATGAGCAGTTCTTC. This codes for CASSSSTTGSGHNEQFF. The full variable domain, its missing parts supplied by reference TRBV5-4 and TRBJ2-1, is ETGVTQSPTHLIKTRGQQVTLRCSSQSGHNTVSWYQQALGQGPQFIFQYYREEENGRGNFPPRFSGLQFPNYSSELNVNALELDDSALYLCASSSSTTGSGHNEQFFGPGTRLTVL.

CDR3 sequence reads: CAIQGEGYGYTF. The CDR3 coding sequence is TGTGCCATCCAGGGGGAGGGATATGGCTACACCTTC. The chain recombines TRBV10-3 with TRBJ1-2; 7 positions agree with TRBD1. This CDR3 contains 12 residues. The J segment lost 5 bases and the V segment lost 8 bases, leaving 5 bases of the junction unmatched. CDR1 and CDR2 (germline): ENHRY, SYGVKD.

The CDR3 region has the DNA TGTGCCAGCAGCTTAGTCTCAGGGAAAACGGATGGCTACACCTTC. Protein sequence: CASSLVSGKTDGYTF. The V and J genes are TRBV11-2 and TRBJ1-2; possible D gene TRBD1, 5 bases. CDR1 and CDR2 from the germline V gene are SGHAT and FQNNGV. V lost 1 base to trimming and J lost 6 bases, with 15 bases between them. The CDR3 has 15 amino acids.

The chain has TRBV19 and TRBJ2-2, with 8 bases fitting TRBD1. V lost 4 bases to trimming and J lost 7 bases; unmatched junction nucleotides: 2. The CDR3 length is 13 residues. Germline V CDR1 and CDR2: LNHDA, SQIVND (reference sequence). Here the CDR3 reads CASSTTGVGELFF. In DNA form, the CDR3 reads TGTGCCAGTAGTACGACAGGGGTCGGGGAGCTGTTTTTT.

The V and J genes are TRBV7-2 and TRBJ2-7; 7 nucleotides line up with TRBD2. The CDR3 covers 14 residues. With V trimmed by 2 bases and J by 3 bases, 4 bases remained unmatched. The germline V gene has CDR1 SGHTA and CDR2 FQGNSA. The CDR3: CASSLLADRYEQYF. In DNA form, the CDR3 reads TGTGCCAGCAGCTTACTAGCGGACCGCTACGAGCAGTACTTC.

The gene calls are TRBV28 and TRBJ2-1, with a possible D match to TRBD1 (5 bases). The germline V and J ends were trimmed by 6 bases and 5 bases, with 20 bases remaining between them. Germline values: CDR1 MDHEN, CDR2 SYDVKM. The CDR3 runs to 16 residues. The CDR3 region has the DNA TGTGCCAGCAGCCCTTGGCAGGGCCTAGGAGACAATGAGCAGTTCTTC. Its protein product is CASSPWQGLGDNEQFF.

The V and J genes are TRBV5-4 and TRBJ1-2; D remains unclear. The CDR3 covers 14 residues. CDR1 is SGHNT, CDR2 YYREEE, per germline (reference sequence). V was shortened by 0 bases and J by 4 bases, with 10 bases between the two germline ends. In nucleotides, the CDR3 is TGTGCCAGCAGCTTGGACGGGGATTCCTATGGCTACACCTTC. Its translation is CASSLDGDSYGYTF.

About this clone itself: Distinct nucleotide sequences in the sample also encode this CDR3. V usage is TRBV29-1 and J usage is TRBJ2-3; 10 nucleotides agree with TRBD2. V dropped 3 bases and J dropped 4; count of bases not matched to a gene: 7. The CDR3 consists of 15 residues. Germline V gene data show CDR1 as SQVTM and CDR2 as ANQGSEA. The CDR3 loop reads CSVEDGAGGADTQYF. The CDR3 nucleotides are TGCAGCGTTGAGGATGGAGCGGGGGGGGCAGATACGCAGTATTTT.

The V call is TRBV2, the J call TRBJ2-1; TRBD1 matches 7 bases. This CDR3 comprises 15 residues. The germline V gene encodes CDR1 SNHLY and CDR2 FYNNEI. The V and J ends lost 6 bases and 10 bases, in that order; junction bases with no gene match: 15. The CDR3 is CASSGDSPGWGEQFF. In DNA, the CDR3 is TGTGCCAGCAGCGGGGACAGTCCTGGGTGGGGCGAGCAGTTCTTC.

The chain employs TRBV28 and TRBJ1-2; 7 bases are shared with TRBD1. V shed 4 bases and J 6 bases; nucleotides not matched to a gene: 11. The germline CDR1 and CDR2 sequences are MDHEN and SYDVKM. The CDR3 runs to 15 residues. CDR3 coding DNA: TGTGCCAGCAGTTACCGGGACAGATCCCGAGATGGCTACACCTTC. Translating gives CASSYRDRSRDGYTF.

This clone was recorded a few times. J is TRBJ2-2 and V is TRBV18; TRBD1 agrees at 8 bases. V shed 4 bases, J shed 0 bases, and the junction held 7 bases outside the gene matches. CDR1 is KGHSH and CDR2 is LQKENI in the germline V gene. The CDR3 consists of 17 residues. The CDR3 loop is CASSLAGQGPNTGELFF. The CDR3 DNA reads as TGTGCCAGCTCACTAGCTGGACAGGGTCCGAACACCGGGGAGCTGTTTTTT.

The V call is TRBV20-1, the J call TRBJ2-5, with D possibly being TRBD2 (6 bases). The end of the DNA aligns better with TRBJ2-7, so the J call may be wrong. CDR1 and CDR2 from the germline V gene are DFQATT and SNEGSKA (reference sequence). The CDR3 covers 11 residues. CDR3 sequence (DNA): TGCAGTGCTGGGGACTGGTACGAGCAGTACTTC. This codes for CSAGDWYEQYF.

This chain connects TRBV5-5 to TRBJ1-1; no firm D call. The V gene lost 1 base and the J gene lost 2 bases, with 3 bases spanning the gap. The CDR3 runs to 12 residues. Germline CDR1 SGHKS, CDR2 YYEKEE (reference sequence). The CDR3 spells CASSLLNTEAFF. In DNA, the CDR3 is TGTGCCAGCAGCTTGTTAAACACTGAAGCTTTCTTT. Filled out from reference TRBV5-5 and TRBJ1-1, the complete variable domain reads DAGVTQSPTHLIKTRGQQVTLRCSPISGHKSVSWYQQVLGQGPQFIFQYYEKEERGRGNFPDRFSARQFPNYSSELNVNALLLGDSALYLCASSLLNTEAFFGQGTRLTVV.

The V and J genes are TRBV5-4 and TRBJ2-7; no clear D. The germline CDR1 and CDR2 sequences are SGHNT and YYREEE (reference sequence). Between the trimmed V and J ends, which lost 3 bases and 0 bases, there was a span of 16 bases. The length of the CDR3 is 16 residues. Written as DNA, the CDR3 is TGTGCCAGCAGCTGGGGTTTGGCGGCGAGCTCCTACGAGCAGTACTTC. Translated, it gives CASSWGLAASSYEQYF.

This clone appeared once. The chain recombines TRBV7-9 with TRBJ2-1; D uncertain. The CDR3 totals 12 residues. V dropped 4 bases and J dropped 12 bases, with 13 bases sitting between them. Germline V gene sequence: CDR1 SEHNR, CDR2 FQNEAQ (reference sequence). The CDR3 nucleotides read TGTGCCAGCAGCTCAACCCGGGCCCCGCAGTTCTTC. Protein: CASSSTRAPQFF. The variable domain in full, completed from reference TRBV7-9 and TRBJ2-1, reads DTGVSQNPRHKITKRGQNVTFRCDPISEHNRLYWYRQTLGQGPEFLTYFQNEAQLEKSRLLSDRFSAERPKGSFSTLEIQRTEQGDSAMYLCASSSTRAPQFFGPGTRLTVL.

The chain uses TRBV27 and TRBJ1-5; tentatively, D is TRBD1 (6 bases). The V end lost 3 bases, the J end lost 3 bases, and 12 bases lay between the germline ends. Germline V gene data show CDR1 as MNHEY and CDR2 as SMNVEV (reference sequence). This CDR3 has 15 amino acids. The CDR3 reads CASSFRGDYNQPQHF. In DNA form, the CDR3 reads TGTGCCAGCAGTTTTAGGGGGGATTACAATCAGCCCCAGCATTTT.

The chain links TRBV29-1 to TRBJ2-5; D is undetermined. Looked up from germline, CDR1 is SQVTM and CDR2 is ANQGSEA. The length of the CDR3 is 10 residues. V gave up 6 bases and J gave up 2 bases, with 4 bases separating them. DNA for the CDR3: TGCAGCGTGGGGCAAGAGACCCAGTACTTC. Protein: CSVGQETQYF.

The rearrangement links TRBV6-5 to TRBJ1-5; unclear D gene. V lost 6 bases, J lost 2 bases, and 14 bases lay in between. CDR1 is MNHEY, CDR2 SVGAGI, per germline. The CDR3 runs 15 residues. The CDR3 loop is CASSSNSGGNQPQHF. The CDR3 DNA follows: TGTGCCAGCAGCTCGAACAGCGGAGGCAATCAGCCCCAGCATTTT.

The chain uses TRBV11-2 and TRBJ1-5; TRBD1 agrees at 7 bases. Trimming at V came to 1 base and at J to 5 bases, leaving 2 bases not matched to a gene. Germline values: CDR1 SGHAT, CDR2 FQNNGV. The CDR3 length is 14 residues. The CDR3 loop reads CASSLAQGYQPQHF. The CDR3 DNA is TGTGCCAGCAGCTTAGCACAGGGGTATCAGCCCCAGCATTTT.